Below are 20 T cell receptor beta chains sequenced from a single sample in a study of blood T cell repertoires in COVID-19. TCRdb keeps only in-frame clones here, not all; method: immunoSEQ multiplex PCR. The data show approximately 38,000 clones, 80% to 90% seen once. The sample consisted of peripheral blood. Receptor source: a human donor in a cohort sampled during active COVID-19.

The chain has TRBV19 and TRBJ2-1, with TRBD2 identical over 7 bases. Germline CDR1 reads LNHDA; CDR2 reads SQIVND (reference sequence). Germline trimming cut 2 bases from V and 6 bases from J; bases unmatched to any gene: 7. This CDR3 has 15 residues. CDR3 loop: CASSISWTRGNEQFF. The DNA for the CDR3 is TGTGCCAGTAGTATAAGTTGGACTAGGGGCAATGAGCAGTTCTTC.

This clone occurred once. This chain joins TRBV30 and TRBJ1-1; the D gene is possibly TRBD1 (5 bases). The length of the CDR3 is 14 residues. V was pared by 0 bases and J by 5 bases, with 13 bases between. The germline CDR1 and CDR2 sequences are GTSNPN and SVGIG (reference sequence). CDR3 in DNA: TGTGCCTGGAGTGTCAGGCAGGGCTGGACTGAAGCTTTCTTT. It is translated as CAWSVRQGWTEAFF.

The V and J genes are TRBV27 and TRBJ2-4; D might be TRBD1 (6 bases). The V end lost 3 bases, the J end lost 0 bases, and 12 bases lay between the germline ends. The CDR3 spans 16 residues. Germline CDR1 is MNHEY and CDR2 is SMNVEV (reference sequence). In DNA form, the CDR3 reads TGTGCCAGCAGTTTTCGGACAGATCTAGCCAAAAACATTCAGTACTTC. The encoded protein is CASSFRTDLAKNIQYF.

The V call is TRBV5-1, the J call TRBJ2-7; D unclear. This CDR3 has 14 residues. Per germline, CDR1 SGHRS and CDR2 YFSETQ. Deletions cut 0 bases from V and 4 bases from J, with 11 bases between. CDR3 nucleotide sequence: TGCGCCAGCAGCTTGGCAGGCAGGATTTACGAGCAGTACTTC. Translating gives CASSLAGRIYEQYF.

The DNA of the CDR3 is TGCGCCAGCAGTAGGACTAGCGGGGGGGAGGATACGCAGTATTTT. Translated, it gives CASSRTSGGEDTQYF. J is TRBJ2-3 and V is TRBV10-2; the match to TRBD2 covers 15 bases. Germline V gene sequence: CDR1 WSHSY, CDR2 SAAADI. V shed 5 bases, J shed 6 bases, and the junction held 3 bases outside the gene matches. The CDR3 runs 15 residues.

This chain uses TRBV27 with TRBJ2-2; 9 nucleotides align to TRBD2. In germline, CDR1 is MNHEY, CDR2 SMNVEV (reference sequence). The CDR3 is 17 residues long. After removal of 4 bases from V and 6 bases from J, the junction contained 12 bases not matched to a gene. The CDR3, as DNA: TGTGCCAGCAGTTCCCCCCGACTAGCGGCGTGGGCCGGGGAGCTGTTTTTT. The encoded protein is CASSSPRLAAWAGELFF.

The chain uses TRBV30 and TRBJ2-1; maybe TRBD2 (7 bases). The germline V gene has CDR1 GTSNPN and CDR2 SVGIG (reference sequence). V shed 0 bases and J shed 4 bases, with 13 bases lying between them. This CDR3 is 15 amino acids long. CDR3 residues: CAWSVGGGAYNEQFF. The CDR3 DNA reads as TGTGCCTGGAGTGTCGGAGGGGGGGCATACAATGAGCAGTTCTTC.

The chain combines TRBV11-2 with TRBJ2-4, with 12 bases aligning to TRBD2. CDR3 size: 19 residues. The junction had 7 bases not matched to a gene; V was cut back by 1 base and J by 0 bases. In germline, CDR1 is SGHAT, CDR2 FQNNGV. CDR3 bases: TGTGCCAGCAGCTTAGTCTCTAGCGGGGGGGGAATAGCCAAAAACATTCAGTACTTC. This gives the protein CASSLVSSGGGIAKNIQYF.

V gene TRBV5-1 combines with J gene TRBJ2-2, with 10 positions matching TRBD2. Per the germline V gene, CDR1 is SGHRS and CDR2 is YFSETQ. Trimming took 4 bases from V and 4 from J; bases not matched to a gene: 7. The CDR3 has 16 residues. CDR3 amino acids: CASSLSSGSVTGELFF. The DNA of the CDR3 is TGCGCCAGCAGCCTTTCTAGCGGGAGTGTCACCGGGGAGCTGTTTTTT.

V usage is TRBV7-2 and J usage is TRBJ2-1; D perhaps matches TRBD1 (6 bases). The CDR3 length is 14 residues. The germline V gene has CDR1 SGHTA and CDR2 FQGNSA. Trimming shortened V by 1 base and J by 8 bases, and 12 bases separated the two germline ends. The CDR3 sequence is CASSLDGTLDEQFF. The CDR3 DNA reads as TGTGCCAGCAGCTTAGATGGGACACTGGATGAGCAGTTCTTC.

The chain has TRBV21-1 and TRBJ1-2. TRBV21-1 is a pseudogene locus. The CDR3 totals 11 residues. The CDR3: CASTLESGYTF. In nucleotides, the CDR3 is TGTGCCAGCACCCTAGAGTCCGGCTACACCTTC.

CDR3 protein: CASSLIEAYGYTF. The CDR3 nucleotides read TGTGCCAGCAGTTTAATCGAGGCCTATGGCTACACCTTC. V gene TRBV28 combines with J gene TRBJ1-2, with no clear D. Germline V CDR1 and CDR2: MDHEN, SYDVKM. V lost 2 bases, J lost 4 bases, and 8 bases lay in between. This CDR3 spans 13 amino acids.

V gene TRBV3-1 (or the pseudogene TRBV3-2) combines with J gene TRBJ2-3; 8 bases match TRBD2. Germline V CDR1 and CDR2: LGHDT, YNNKEL (reference sequence). The junction had 6 bases not matched to a gene; V was cut back by 3 bases and J by 1 base. The CDR3 covers 16 residues. The DNA for the CDR3 is TGTGCCAGCAGCCACCCAGCGGGAGTGGGCACAGATACGCAGTATTTT. Translated, it gives CASSHPAGVGTDTQYF.

This sequence joins TRBV6-1 and TRBJ2-3, with 9 bases lining up with TRBD2. In germline, CDR1 is MNHNS, CDR2 SASEGT. Losses at the gene ends were 2 bases for V and 4 bases for J; bases not matched to a gene: 7. The CDR3 consists of 16 residues. The CDR3: CASSEWASGAPDTQYF. CDR3 DNA: TGTGCCAGCAGTGAATGGGCTAGCGGGGCCCCAGATACGCAGTATTTT.

This clone was observed a single time. V usage is TRBV19 and J usage is TRBJ1-1; D is undetermined. Trimming removed 3 bases at V and 5 bases at J, with 10 bases between. The CDR3 is made up of 13 amino acids. Germline V gene data show CDR1 as LNHDA and CDR2 as SQIVND (reference sequence). The CDR3 loop reads CASSIVRGTEAFF. The DNA for the CDR3 is TGTGCCAGTAGTATTGTGAGAGGGACTGAAGCTTTCTTT.

The chain recombines TRBV6-2 or TRBV6-3 with TRBJ2-1; D possibly corresponds to TRBD2 (5 bases). CDR1 is MNHEY, CDR2 SVGEGT, per germline. CDR3 length: 15 amino acids. Trimming pared 6 bases from V and 5 bases from J, leaving 17 bases between. Here the CDR3 DNA reads TGTGCCAGCAGCCGGCCACTAGGATGGAACAATGAGCAGTTCTTC. This encodes CASSRPLGWNNEQFF.

This sequence joins TRBV6-2 or TRBV6-3 and TRBJ2-1, with 9 bases identical to TRBD2. The germline gives CDR1 MNHEY, CDR2 SVGEGT. J gave up 0 bases and V 4 bases, and 1 base lay outside the gene matches. This CDR3 has 15 residues. The CDR3 is CASSFSGSSYNEQFF. For the CDR3, the DNA is TGTGCCAGCAGTTTTAGCGGGAGCTCCTACAATGAGCAGTTCTTC.

V and J are TRBV5-8 and TRBJ2-5; 7 bases fit TRBD1. Germline trimming cut 2 bases from V and 2 bases from J; bases unmatched to any gene: 3. The CDR3 length is 14 residues. Germline V gene data show CDR1 as SGHTS and CDR2 as YDEGEE. The CDR3 reads CASSLLGQQETQYF. In DNA, the CDR3 is TGTGCCAGCAGCTTATTGGGACAGCAAGAGACCCAGTACTTC.

This chain uses TRBV4-1 with TRBJ1-2; D is unresolved. The CDR3 has 16 residues. Germline CDR1 and CDR2: MGHRA and YSYEKL. Trimming removed 1 base from V and 4 bases from J, with 16 bases in between. CDR3 nucleotide sequence: TGCGCCAGCAGCCAAGCCCCCTTAGAGGCTTCCTATGGCTACACCTTC. Translation: CASSQAPLEASYGYTF.

CDR3 nucleotides: TGTGCCAGCAGCCTTCGGACAGGAGAAAATGAAAAACTGTTTTTT. Its protein is CASSLRTGENEKLFF. This sequence joins TRBV3-1 (or the pseudogene TRBV3-2) and TRBJ1-4, with TRBD1 identical over 7 bases. This CDR3 contains 15 residues. CDR1 and CDR2 (germline): LGHDT, YNNKEL (reference sequence). V lost 4 bases to trimming and J lost 5 bases; unmatched junction nucleotides: 7.